This T cell receptor (beta chain) originates from a study of blood T cells in healthy people across ages. Every donor gave 9.5 to 10 milliliters of peripheral blood. PBMCs were isolated at a quantity of at least 7 million per sample. Points on this clonotype: What it binds is unknown.

A sample-barcoded 5' primer and a J-beta primer mix were used in a second PCR of roughly 6 to 11 cycles. TCRdb re-called the 5' RACE reads with MiXCR, one entry per CDR3 protein. The table lists around 1.5 million distinct CDR3 sequences, approximately 38% of them singletons. V lost 6 bases and J lost 0; bases outside the gene matches: 5. The CDR3 sequence is 14 residues long. Study results and limitations: More naive CD4+ cells and higher diversity were found in long-lived than in aged donors. The donors' CMV status was not determined, possibly confounding changes in expanded clonotypes.

The TCR comes from a woman aged 18-30 years in good health. V is TRBV12-3 or TRBV12-4 and J is TRBJ2-7; 7 nucleotides match TRBD2. Material for sequencing was blood. The CDR3 nucleotides are TGTGCCAGCAGACGAGCGGGAAACTCCTACGAGCAGTACTTC. It specifies CASRRAGNSYEQYF.